The rows below give T cell receptor beta chains drawn from one sample of a study of blood T cell repertoires in COVID-19. TCRdb's copy holds only in-frame clones and misses some; the assay was immunoSEQ multiplex PCR. The table shows about 39,000 clones, with 86% occurring only once. The sequencing sample was made of peripheral blood. The receptor source for this set is a man aged 35 to 55 with active COVID-19. Both conserved end residues are part of each CDR3.

TRBJ1-1	TRBV30	CALDTEAFF
TRBJ2-5	TRBV18	CASSPWTSGSTETQYF
TRBJ2-1	TRBV20-1	CSASEWDRDASLRFF
TRBJ2-5	TRBV27	CASSLRTSPQETQYF
TRBJ1-6	TRBV12-3/TRBV12-4	CASTFDRAPLHF
TRBJ2-1	TRBV3-1/TRBV3-2	CASRSPGLGEDEQFF
TRBJ2-3	TRBV5-1	CASSRDRVSDTQYF
TRBJ2-1	TRBV19	CASSTTSGLAGQFF
TRBJ2-7	TRBV11-2	CASSLGRGDTYEQYF
TRBJ2-7	TRBV3-1/TRBV3-2	CASSLGQGLGEQYF
TRBJ2-1	TRBV5-1	CASSLEISGINEQFF
TRBJ2-7	TRBV5-6	CASSLQAEVGYEQYF
TRBJ1-5	TRBV30	CAWNTGLNDQPQHF
TRBJ2-2	TRBV2	CASSPGTALNTGELFF
TRBJ2-1	TRBV6-1	CASSEANGRLVFNEQFF
TRBJ2-1	TRBV9	CASSETASGAYNEQFF
TRBJ2-5	TRBV3-1/TRBV3-2	CASSPALAGEWETQYF
TRBJ2-1	TRBV6-5	CASSYTWGRVNEQFF
TRBJ2-1	TRBV9	CASSPTGLNEQFF
TRBJ2-7	TRBV6-1	CASSDRDRAYEQYF
TRBJ1-1	TRBV28	CASREQGAHRMAEAFF
TRBJ2-2	TRBV11-2	CASSLSSGNTGELFF
TRBJ2-1	TRBV5-1	CASSENSGSYNEQFF
TRBJ2-5	TRBV11-3	CASSPRYGGGETQYF
TRBJ2-5	TRBV20-1	CSAPGGTQYF
TRBJ2-1	TRBV28	CASTSYLGGSGFVNEQFF
TRBJ2-1	TRBV19	CASSRDVMGGRNEQFF
TRBJ2-7	TRBV5-1	CASSPRDTTSYEQYF
TRBJ2-7	TRBV29-1	CSVRSARTKAYEQYF
TRBJ2-2	TRBV12-3/TRBV12-4	CASSLSLGELFF
TRBJ1-5	TRBV2	CASSWTAPQGNQPQHF
TRBJ2-1	TRBV6-5	CASSPSGRGYNEQFF
TRBJ1-2	TRBV29-1	CSVRGSGNYGYTF
TRBJ2-5	TRBV27	CASSFIGEETQYF
TRBJ1-6	TRBV27	CASSLPPAYNSPLHF
TRBJ1-3	TRBV11-3	CASSSGENTIYF
TRBJ2-2	TRBV10-2	CASSDPSPGELFF
TRBJ1-5	TRBV6-1	CASSDRAGVGRNQPQHF
TRBJ2-7	TRBV9	CASSATGSATYEQYF
TRBJ2-2	TRBV30	CAWSVGLAGRAGELFF
TRBJ2-7	TRBV14	CASSQGDEQYF
TRBJ2-7	TRBV30	CAWSDRSYEQYF
TRBJ2-1	TRBV21-1	CASSKEGFNGGDDEQFF
TRBJ1-5	TRBV30	CAWSDRGREPQHF
TRBJ1-1	TRBV29-1	CTTQTQAQVNTEAFF